This TCR beta chain stems from a study of patients with pleural tuberculosis. V was cut by 2 bases and J by 0 bases, with 11 bases left in between. This CDR3 spans 16 amino acids. Looked up from germline, CDR1 is MNHEY and CDR2 is SVGEGT. MiXCR, run by TCRdb on the reads, gives a single entry per CDR3 protein. This table has around 49,000 distinct CDR3 sequences, 6% to 8% appearing once. This clonotype was counted at least ten times. The sequence derives from a human donor with pleural tuberculosis. The chain is built from TRBV6-2 or TRBV6-3 and TRBJ1-3; D not resolved. Here the CDR3 reads CASSYRDVSSGNTIYF. Written as DNA, the CDR3 is TGTGCCAGCAGTTACCGCGACGTTAGCTCTGGAAACACCATATATTTT.